This passage covers 31 T cell receptor beta chains from one sample sequenced in a study of blood T cell repertoires in COVID-19. Libraries were prepared by immunoSEQ multiplex PCR; TCRdb keeps only in-frame clonotypes and omits some of them. The data hold about 75,000 clones, with 80% to 90% observed a single time. The sequencing input was peripheral blood. The receptors shown here come from a woman aged 50 to 60 with acute or convalescent COVID-19.

The chain links TRBV27 to TRBJ2-5; D is ambiguous. CDR1 is MNHEY and CDR2 is SMNVEV in the germline V gene (reference sequence). CDR3 length: 13 residues. V was trimmed by 6 bases and J by 1 base, leaving 9 bases between them. The CDR3 DNA follows: TGTGCCAGCAGGCCTTCGGGCCAAGAGACCCAGTACTTC. Translated: CASRPSGQETQYF.

This clone was recorded once. V and J are TRBV27 and TRBJ2-2; no reliable D call. Germline CDR1 MNHEY, CDR2 SMNVEV (reference sequence). Trimming took off 6 bases at V and 4 bases at J, with 9 bases between the two ends. This CDR3 has 13 amino acids. The chain's CDR3 is CASSLRVTGELFF. The DNA for the CDR3 is TGTGCCAGCAGCCTACGGGTCACCGGGGAGCTGTTTTTT.

V usage is TRBV28 and J usage is TRBJ1-2, with TRBD1 identical over 11 bases. The CDR3 is made up of 13 amino acids. Germline CDR1 reads MDHEN; CDR2 reads SYDVKM. The J segment lost 6 bases and the V segment lost 4 bases, leaving 1 base of the junction unmatched. The CDR3 region is CASSSDRGHGYTF. The CDR3 DNA reads TGTGCCAGCAGTTCGGACAGGGGGCATGGCTACACCTTC.

The sample holds a few counts of this clone. The chain couples TRBV27 to TRBJ2-2; a possible D gene is TRBD1 (5 bases). This CDR3 is built from 16 residues. Germline V gene sequence: CDR1 MNHEY, CDR2 SMNVEV (reference sequence). Trimming left V 6 bases short and J 7 bases short, with 21 bases between. DNA for the CDR3: TGTGCCAGCAGACATAAAGGGGCAGGGTGGGACGGGGAGCTGTTTTTT. This translates into CASRHKGAGWDGELFF.

This CDR3 reads CASTEQGARVDEQFF. CDR3 sequence (DNA): TGTGCCAGCACGGAACAGGGGGCGAGAGTAGATGAGCAGTTCTTC. V gene TRBV11-2 combines with J gene TRBJ2-1; 9 bases align to TRBD1. Looked up from germline, CDR1 is SGHAT and CDR2 is FQNNGV. V gave up 7 bases and J gave up 8 bases; unmatched junction bases: 12. The CDR3 is made up of 15 amino acids.

The chain combines TRBV25-1 with TRBJ2-7; 10 nucleotides match TRBD1. The germline gives CDR1 MGHDK, CDR2 SYGVNS. Losses at the gene ends were 4 bases for V and 5 bases for J; bases not matched to a gene: 2. CDR3 length: 13 residues. The CDR3 DNA reads as TGTGCCAGCAGTGGACAGGGGGCCAACGAGCAGTACTTC. It codes for CASSGQGANEQYF.

V and J are TRBV4-1 and TRBJ2-1; a weak D match, TRBD2 (5 bases). Germline-derived CDR1 and CDR2 are MGHRA and YSYEKL. This CDR3 is built from 14 residues. V shed 6 bases and J shed 3 bases, with 12 bases lying between them. DNA of the CDR3: TGCGCCAGCAGGCATAGCGCCAGCTACAATGAGCAGTTCTTC. Translated, it gives CASRHSASYNEQFF.

This sequence joins TRBV19 and TRBJ1-6; the match to TRBD1 covers 7 bases. V shed 1 base and J 9 bases; nucleotides not matched to a gene: 9. Germline CDR1 and CDR2: LNHDA and SQIVND (reference sequence). CDR3 size: 16 residues. CDR3 protein: CASSIAATGSLSPLHF. The CDR3 region has the DNA TGTGCCAGTAGTATAGCTGCGACAGGGAGTCTTTCACCCCTCCACTTT.

This CDR3 is CASSLVGERTPLHF. DNA for the CDR3: TGTGCCAGCAGCTTAGTCGGGGAGCGGACACCCCTCCACTTT. V gene TRBV11-2 combines with J gene TRBJ1-6; D ambiguous. Trimming shortened V by 1 base and J by 11 bases, and 12 bases separated the two germline ends. CDR3 length: 14 residues. Per the germline V gene, CDR1 is SGHAT and CDR2 is FQNNGV.

This chain uses TRBV24-1 with TRBJ1-2, with 9 bases lining up with TRBD1. The CDR3 has 18 residues. Looked up from germline, CDR1 is KGHDR and CDR2 is SFDVKD. V lost 3 bases and J lost 10; bases outside the gene matches: 20. The CDR3 region has the DNA TGTGCCACCAGTGATGGGGCCGGGACAGGGTATAGGTCTGGAGACTACACCTTC. As protein: CATSDGAGTGYRSGDYTF.

The J gene is TRBJ2-1, the V gene TRBV29-1; the D gene is possibly TRBD1 (6 bases). Looked up from germline, CDR1 is SQVTM and CDR2 is ANQGSEA. The ends were cut back, 4 bases at V and 5 bases at J, with 9 bases in the middle. The CDR3 runs 12 residues. This CDR3 reads CSVARTDNEQFF. The CDR3 DNA follows: TGCAGCGTTGCTCGGACAGACAATGAGCAGTTCTTC.

This clone was observed a few times. This sequence joins TRBV5-1 and TRBJ1-5; the match to TRBD1 covers 9 bases. The V segment lost 2 bases and the J segment 4 bases; nucleotides outside the gene matches: 4. The CDR3 totals 15 residues. The germline V gene has CDR1 SGHRS and CDR2 YFSETQ. The CDR3 sequence: CASSLQGAANQPQHF. The CDR3 region has the DNA TGCGCCAGCAGCTTACAGGGGGCCGCAAATCAGCCCCAGCATTTT.

The J gene is TRBJ2-7, the V gene TRBV18; 9 bases align to TRBD1. The J segment lost 5 bases and the V segment lost 3 bases, leaving 8 bases of the junction unmatched. CDR1 and CDR2 from the germline V gene are KGHSH and LQKENI. The CDR3 has 15 amino acids. CDR3 DNA sequence: TGTGCCAGCTCACCGGGGGACAGGGATCATAACGAGCAGTACTTC. It yields the protein CASSPGDRDHNEQYF.

The chain has TRBV5-1 and TRBJ2-3; D may be TRBD2 (6 bases). The CDR3 loop spans 15 amino acids. Trimming shortened V by 4 bases and J by 2 bases, and 14 bases separated the two germline ends. From germline, CDR1 is SGHRS and CDR2 YFSETQ. The CDR3 spells CASSPLAELTDTQYF. The DNA of the CDR3 is TGCGCCAGCAGCCCATTAGCGGAGCTCACAGATACGCAGTATTTT.

This clone was detected a few times. The chain uses TRBV12-5 and TRBJ1-5, with 10 bases matching TRBD1. The V and J ends lost 6 bases and 4 bases, in that order; junction bases with no gene match: 6. Germline V lookup: CDR1 LGHNT, CDR2 FRNRAP. This CDR3 has 15 amino acids. The CDR3 loop is CASGPGQGVNQPQHF. As DNA, the CDR3 is TGTGCTAGTGGCCCCGGACAGGGGGTTAATCAGCCCCAGCATTTT.

The chain is built from TRBV5-4 and TRBJ2-2; 7 bases line up with TRBD1. V was clipped by 0 bases and J by 5 bases; unmatched bases: 4. CDR3 length equals 15 residues. Germline lookup yields CDR1 SGHNT and CDR2 YYREEE (reference sequence). In DNA, the CDR3 is TGTGCCAGCAGCTTGGGTAGGGGGCAGACCGGGGAGCTGTTTTTT. The encoded protein is CASSLGRGQTGELFF.

This rearrangement joins TRBV18 to TRBJ2-3; TRBD2 is a possible D gene (7 bases). The CDR3 has 16 amino acids. V was shortened by 1 base and J by 1 base, with 12 bases between the two germline ends. Germline V gives CDR1 KGHSH, CDR2 LQKENI. CDR3 coding DNA: TGTGCCAGCTCACCACGAGGGGGGGGAGGCACAGATACGCAGTATTTT. This encodes CASSPRGGGGTDTQYF. The complete variable domain, with remaining parts taken from reference TRBV18 and TRBJ2-3, reads NAGVMQNPRHLVRRRGQEARLRCSPMKGHSHVYWYRQLPEEGLKFMVYLQKENIIDESGMPKERFSAEFPKEGPSILRIQQVVRGDSAAYFCASSPRGGGGTDTQYFGPGTRLTVL.

The chain links TRBV2 to TRBJ2-2; 9 bases are a match to TRBD1. Looked up from germline, CDR1 is SNHLY and CDR2 is FYNNEI. Germline trimming cut 6 bases from V and 6 bases from J; bases unmatched to any gene: 11. The CDR3 runs 16 residues. The CDR3 here is CASRAGTGIVAGELFF. CDR3 DNA sequence: TGTGCCAGCAGGGCCGGGACAGGGATAGTGGCCGGGGAGCTGTTTTTT.

Here the CDR3 reads CASSLTDNEQFF. In DNA, the CDR3 is TGTGCCAGCAGCTTAACGGACAATGAGCAGTTCTTC. The V gene is TRBV7-8, the J gene TRBJ2-1; D uncertain. The CDR3 has 12 amino acids. In germline, CDR1 is SGHVS, CDR2 FQNEAQ. Trimming left V 2 bases short and J 5 bases short, with 4 bases between.

Only a few counts were recorded for this clone. The genes are TRBV5-1 and TRBJ1-6; possible D gene TRBD1, 6 bases. The germline V gene encodes CDR1 SGHRS and CDR2 YFSETQ. V was clipped by 4 bases and J by 10 bases, with 18 bases between them. CDR3 length: 15 residues. This CDR3 reads CASSPDRRNGSPLHF. In nucleotides, the CDR3 is TGCGCCAGCAGCCCAGACAGGAGAAATGGATCACCCCTCCACTTT.

Only a few counts were recorded for this clone. The chain employs TRBV7-9 and TRBJ1-3; tentatively, D is TRBD1 (5 bases). Trimming pared 5 bases from V and 0 bases from J, leaving 11 bases between. Germline CDR1 and CDR2: SEHNR and FQNEAQ (reference sequence). The CDR3 length is 15 residues. The CDR3 protein is CASSKTGLSGNTIYF. The CDR3 DNA reads TGTGCCAGCAGCAAAACAGGCCTCTCTGGAAACACCATATATTTT.

The genes are TRBV25-1 and TRBJ2-3; D might be TRBD2 (6 bases). The V and J ends lost 5 bases and 2 bases respectively, with 14 bases between them. The CDR3 sequence is 15 residues long. Per germline, CDR1 MGHDK and CDR2 SYGVNS. Here the CDR3 reads CASSIGGRLTDTQYF. In DNA form, the CDR3 reads TGTGCCAGCAGTATAGGAGGGAGACTCACAGATACGCAGTATTTT.

The rearrangement links TRBV9 to TRBJ1-1; unclear D gene. The CDR3 is 11 residues long. Germline V gene lookup returns CDR1 SGDLS and CDR2 YYNGEE. Trimming removed 3 bases from V and 4 bases from J, with 4 bases in between. The CDR3 sequence: CASSAGTEAFF. Written as DNA, the CDR3 is TGTGCCAGCAGCGCAGGCACTGAAGCTTTCTTT. The full variable domain, with the rest looked up from reference TRBV9 and TRBJ1-1, is DSGVTQTPKHLITATGQRVTLRCSPRSGDLSVYWYQQSLDQGLQFLIQYYNGEERAKGNILERFSAQQFPDLHSELNLSSLELGDSALYFCASSAGTEAFFGQGTRLTVV.

Only one count was recorded for this clone. J is TRBJ2-1 and V is TRBV14, with 8 bases aligning to TRBD1. The CDR3 loop spans 14 amino acids. V trimming: 4 bases; J trimming: 10 bases; junction bases outside the gene matches: 9. Germline V gives CDR1 SGHDN, CDR2 FVKESK. Here the CDR3 DNA reads TGTGCCAGCAGCCGCCTGGGACAGGCTCTGGAGCAGTTCTTC. Encoded protein: CASSRLGQALEQFF.

The chain is built from TRBV9 and TRBJ2-2; 8 nucleotides line up with TRBD2. CDR3 length equals 14 residues. With 2 bases clipped from V and 4 bases from J, the junction kept 1 base outside the gene matches. Per the germline V gene, CDR1 is SGDLS and CDR2 is YYNGEE. This CDR3 is CASSVLAGTGELFF. CDR3 in DNA: TGTGCCAGCAGCGTTCTAGCGGGCACCGGGGAGCTGTTTTTT.

The chain carries TRBV30 and TRBJ2-3, with TRBD2 matching 8 bases. The V segment lost 3 bases and the J segment 9 bases; nucleotides outside the gene matches: 23. The CDR3 is 18 amino acids. Germline V gene data show CDR1 as GTSNPN and CDR2 as SVGIG (reference sequence). The CDR3 region is CAWRLPSPTGGPFETQYF. The CDR3 DNA follows: TGTGCCTGGAGGCTCCCCTCTCCAACGGGGGGGCCATTTGAGACGCAGTATTTT.

The rearrangement uses TRBV19 and TRBJ1-6, with D perhaps TRBD1 (5 bases). Germline-derived CDR1 and CDR2 are LNHDA and SQIVND (reference sequence). The V gene lost 7 bases and the J gene lost 5 bases, with 12 bases spanning the gap. This CDR3 contains 14 residues. The DNA of the CDR3 is TGTGCCAGTAATCGGGGGTCCGATAATTCACCCCTCCACTTT. Protein product: CASNRGSDNSPLHF.

V is TRBV28 and J is TRBJ1-4, with a tentative D call TRBD1 (6 bases). The germline V and J ends were trimmed by 5 bases and 11 bases, with 21 bases remaining between them. The CDR3 runs 15 residues. Germline CDR1 and CDR2: MDHEN and SYDVKM. Here the CDR3 reads CASSGTGSSPRKLFF. The CDR3 bases are TGTGCCAGCAGTGGAACAGGGTCGAGTCCGAGGAAACTGTTTTTT.

This chain connects TRBV7-2 to TRBJ1-3, with 8 nucleotides matching TRBD1. The CDR3 is 15 amino acids. The germline V gene encodes CDR1 SGHTA and CDR2 FQGNSA. V trimming: 6 bases; J trimming: 0 bases; junction bases outside the gene matches: 4. Written as DNA, the CDR3 is TGTGCCAGCAGGGCAGGGGGCCCCTCTGGAAACACCATATATTTT. The encoded protein is CASRAGGPSGNTIYF.

The V and J genes are TRBV27 and TRBJ1-6, with D possibly TRBD1 on 5 matching bases. The CDR3 is 18 residues long. Between the trimmed V and J ends, which lost 0 bases and 2 bases, there was a span of 14 bases. Germline CDR1 MNHEY, CDR2 SMNVEV (reference sequence). CDR3 DNA sequence: TGTGCCAGCAGTTTATCTTTTTCAAGGGGCCCCTATAATTCACCCCTCCACTTT. Encoded protein: CASSLSFSRGPYNSPLHF.

The J gene is TRBJ2-5, the V gene TRBV7-9; the match to TRBD2 covers 7 bases. V dropped 2 bases and J dropped 4; count of bases not matched to a gene: 4. The CDR3 has 14 amino acids. Germline CDR1 reads SEHNR; CDR2 reads FQNEAQ (reference sequence). The CDR3 region is CASSLSAGVETQYF. The DNA of the CDR3 is TGTGCCAGCAGCTTATCCGCGGGAGTAGAGACCCAGTACTTC.